The present entry profiles one T cell receptor beta chain with its context. Per the germline V gene, CDR1 is DFQATT and CDR2 is SNEGSKA (reference sequence). This CDR3 is built from 12 residues. V lost 4 bases to trimming and J lost 2 bases, with 8 bases between them. The library targeted TCRbeta and was prepared with unique molecular identifiers. Each CDR3 protein is one row after TCRdb ran MiXCR on the PCR reads. The sample records about 500,000 distinct CDR3 sequences, roughly 33% being singletons. The data were taken from a study of T-cell reconstitution after alpha-beta-depleted transplantation in children.

The sequence derives from a human donor who donated a stem cell graft to a child with aplastic anemia. The genes are TRBV20-1 and TRBJ1-1; D remains unclear. Specimen: PBMCs from the stem cell graft donor, collected from the stem cell graft. CDR3 DNA sequence: TGCAGTGCTAATAGGCTTAACACTGAAGCTTTCTTT. It encodes CSANRLNTEAFF.